A selection of T cell receptor beta chains follows, all from one sample in a study of CXCR3-negative and CXCR3-positive naive CD8 T cells. TCRdb reprocessed the 5' RACE reads, with one entry per CDR3 protein and no DNA. The sample yields over 100,000 distinct CDR3 sequences, of which the top ten take up approximately 0.4%. Sequenced: naive CXCR3+ CD8+ T cells from blood. All receptors come from a human donor in good health. Some clones in this sample may be carry-over from other donors' samples. The CDR3 runs from the conserved cysteine through the conserved F or W.

TRBV7-6	TRBJ2-1	CASSLQGDYNEQFF
TRBV21-1	TRBJ1-5	CASSKVSRAGGSKTIYSNQPQHF
TRBV6-2/TRBV6-3	TRBJ2-2	CASSYSRTGSGELFF
TRBV20-1	TRBJ2-1	CSAPPGGSSGDYNEQFF
TRBV29-1	TRBJ2-7	CSVDTGADYEQYF
TRBV7-9	TRBJ2-1	CASSTRTGESEQFF
TRBV12-3/TRBV12-4	TRBJ2-1	CASGHSGEQFF
TRBV19	TRBJ2-3	CASSGTWRTSGGTDTQYF
TRBV25-1	TRBJ2-3	CASSAPRGVKTDTQYF
TRBV12-3/TRBV12-4	TRBJ1-1	CASSSPTEAFF
TRBV7-3	TRBJ2-7	CASSLNGFMEQYF
TRBV12-3/TRBV12-4	TRBJ2-5	CASLLAGTETQYF
TRBV7-3	TRBJ2-1	CASSLSGGAWVYNEQFF
TRBV5-1	TRBJ1-2	CASSGTGTGFNYGYTF